This T cell receptor (beta chain) derives from a study of identical twins. Findings and caveats of the study: The study found excess low generation probability among twin-shared out-of-frame alpha sequences. The study reached conclusions through statistical analysis that was cross-sectional, not following the same donors. Less excess twin sharing appeared in beta out-of-frame sequences.

Unique molecular identifiers were present on cDNA, and template switching added a universal primer site. TCRdb fed the 5' RACE reads into MiXCR, producing one record per CDR3 protein. The sample holds 400,000 to 500,000 distinct CDR3 sequences, roughly 20% seen once. This clonotype has more than one count but fewer than ten. Its target is not known. CDR3 size: 13 residues. The V end was cut by 3 bases, the J end by 5 bases, with 8 bases between. The sequenced material came from naive T cells sorted from blood. The J gene is TRBJ2-1, the V gene TRBV12-3 or TRBV12-4, with D unresolved. The TCR originated in a man aged 45-60 years in good health. This CDR3 reads CASSFYSDNEQFF. The DNA of the CDR3 is TGTGCCAGCAGTTTTTATTCGGACAATGAGCAGTTCTTC.